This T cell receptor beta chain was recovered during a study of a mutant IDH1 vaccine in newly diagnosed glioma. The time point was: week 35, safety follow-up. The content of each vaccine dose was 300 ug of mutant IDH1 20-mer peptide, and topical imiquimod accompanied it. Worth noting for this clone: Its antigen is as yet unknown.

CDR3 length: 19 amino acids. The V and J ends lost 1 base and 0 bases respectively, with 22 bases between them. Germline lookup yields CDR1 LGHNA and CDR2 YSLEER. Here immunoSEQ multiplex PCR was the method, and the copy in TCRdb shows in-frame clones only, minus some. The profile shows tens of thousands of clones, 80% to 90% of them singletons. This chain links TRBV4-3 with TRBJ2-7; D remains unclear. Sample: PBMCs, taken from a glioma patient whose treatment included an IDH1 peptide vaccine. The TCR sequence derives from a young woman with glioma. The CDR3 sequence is CASSQGASGVPTLSYEQYF. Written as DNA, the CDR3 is TGCGCCAGCAGCCAAGGTGCCTCAGGAGTCCCTACTCTCTCCTACGAGCAGTACTTC.